Included here is one T cell receptor beta chain sequence, with context. No antigen is known for it. The germline V gene has CDR1 SGHDN and CDR2 FVKESK. V was cut by 4 bases and J by 0 bases, with 12 bases left in between. The length of the CDR3 is 15 residues. This specimen comes from a study of cytomegalovirus exposure and HLA in healthy donors. Study results and caveats: Accurate predictions that matched the HLA-A and HLA-B alleles of most subjects were reportedly made from TCR beta sequences. Later on, a genetic analysis was performed. It linked a missense variant in DCLRE1C with V- and J-gene trimming of TCR beta.

The PCR made use of 60 Vbeta and 13 Jbeta primers. TCRdb's copy holds only in-frame clones and misses some; the assay was immunoSEQ multiplex PCR. This sample has around 200,000 clones; roughly 80% occur once, and the top ten carry about 3.8%. The rearrangement joins TRBV14 to TRBJ1-1, with D unclear. The TCR sequence derives from a man aged 50 to 59 in good health and CMV-seronegative. What was sequenced was PBMCs. The CDR3 spells CASSPMGTVNTEAFF. The CDR3 bases are TGTGCCAGCAGCCCAATGGGCACAGTGAACACTGAAGCTTTCTTT. Filled out from reference TRBV14 and TRBJ1-1, the complete variable domain reads EAGVTQFPSHSVIEKGQTVTLRCDPISGHDNLYWYRRVMGKEIKFLLHFVKESKQDESGMPNNRFLAERTGGTYSTLKVQPAELEDSGVYFCASSPMGTVNTEAFFGQGTRLTVV.